This entry is about one TCR beta chain. The data are from a study of blood T cell repertoires in COVID-19. About the study: Whether acute or convalescent, the COVID-19 samples came from the United States, Italy and Spain. PBMCs, B-cell-depleted T cells, or T cells provided the cDNA or gDNA that made up the material.

V shed 0 bases and J shed 0 bases, with 6 bases lying between them. The CDR3 spans 14 residues. Germline V gene data show CDR1 as SEHNR and CDR2 as FQNEAQ (reference sequence). Cohort assignment relied on participant-reported clinical history. The recovered donors of Cohort 3 showed two negative PCRs, clearance, or symptom resolution. The table came from immunoSEQ multiplex PCR; TCRdb's copy has only in-frame clones and leaves some out. The profile shows about 210,000 clones, 85% of them singletons. Sequencing input: PBMCs or T cells enriched from blood (not recorded which). This TCR was recovered from a man in his forties who had recovered from COVID-19. This chain joins TRBV7-9 and TRBJ2-7; the D is unclear. CDR3 in DNA: TGTGCCAGCAGCTTAGCCCCAGGCTCCTACGAGCAGTACTTC. Its translation: CASSLAPGSYEQYF.